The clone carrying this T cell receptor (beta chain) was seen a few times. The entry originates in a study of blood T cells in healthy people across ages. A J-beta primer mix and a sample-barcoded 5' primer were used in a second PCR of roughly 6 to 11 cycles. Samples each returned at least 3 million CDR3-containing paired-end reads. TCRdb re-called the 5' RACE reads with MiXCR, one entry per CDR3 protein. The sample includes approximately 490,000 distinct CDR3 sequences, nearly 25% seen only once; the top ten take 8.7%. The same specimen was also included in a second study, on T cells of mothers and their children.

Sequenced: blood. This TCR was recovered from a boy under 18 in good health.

The CDR3 DNA follows: TGTGCCAGCAGCGAGGGACAGGATCAAGAGACCCAGTACTTC. It encodes CASSEGQDQETQYF. This chain links TRBV7-2 with TRBJ2-5; TRBD1 matches at 8 bases. The length of the CDR3 is 14 residues. Germline trimming cut 5 bases from V and 2 bases from J; bases unmatched to any gene: 4. Germline V gene lookup returns CDR1 SGHTA and CDR2 FQGNSA.